Below are 9 T cell receptor beta chains sequenced from a single sample in a study of blood T cell repertoires in COVID-19. TCRdb's table, derived via immunoSEQ multiplex PCR, lists solely in-frame clones and lacks some. This sample has under 400,000 clones; 85% to 90% occur once, and the top ten carry under 3%. The material sequenced was peripheral blood. These receptors came from a woman aged 25-40 years with COVID-19, enrolled during active disease.

The chain has TRBV6-2 or TRBV6-3 and TRBJ1-2, with TRBD1 as a possible D gene (6 bases). Germline V gives CDR1 MNHEY, CDR2 SVGEGT. V lost 3 bases and J lost 7, with 18 bases in between. The CDR3 covers 15 residues. The CDR3 DNA follows: TGTGCCAGCAGTTATGGACCCCGGGACATAAGTGGCTACACCTTC. Amino acid sequence: CASSYGPRDISGYTF.

The chain is built from TRBV5-4 and TRBJ2-1; 11 bases are a match to TRBD2. V lost 4 bases, J lost 5 bases, and 5 bases stayed unmatched. Germline V gives CDR1 SGHNT, CDR2 YYREEE (reference sequence). CDR3 length: 15 amino acids. The CDR3 reads CASSQTSGSHNEQFF. In DNA form, the CDR3 reads TGTGCCAGCAGCCAAACTAGCGGGAGCCACAATGAGCAGTTCTTC.

This clone was recorded a few times. The CDR3: CASSFEGARGNTIYF. CDR3 sequence (DNA): TGTGCCAGCAGTTTCGAGGGGGCGCGTGGAAACACCATATATTTT. This sequence joins TRBV28 and TRBJ1-3, with 7 bases lining up with TRBD1. Germline trimming cut 3 bases from V and 3 bases from J; bases unmatched to any gene: 5. CDR1 and CDR2 from the germline V gene are MDHEN and SYDVKM. The CDR3 consists of 15 residues.

The CDR3 region has the DNA TGTGCCTGGACCGGACAGGGGAGAAGTTCACCCCTCCACTTT. This translates into CAWTGQGRSSPLHF. The chain is built from TRBV30 and TRBJ1-6; TRBD1 matches 9 bases. The CDR3 is 14 residues long. Germline V lookup: CDR1 GTSNPN, CDR2 SVGIG (reference sequence). With V trimmed by 4 bases and J by 9 bases, 7 bases remained unmatched.

The J gene is TRBJ2-1, the V gene TRBV10-3; 8 nucleotides match TRBD2. Germline V lookup: CDR1 ENHRY, CDR2 SYGVKD. V dropped 4 bases and J dropped 5; count of bases not matched to a gene: 10. This CDR3 contains 16 residues. In nucleotides, the CDR3 is TGTGCCATCAGTGCCGAGGCGGGAGGCTTTAACAATGAGCAGTTCTTC. Translated: CAISAEAGGFNNEQFF.

This clone was recorded only once. This rearrangement joins TRBV30 to TRBJ1-3; the D is unclear. The CDR3 has 13 amino acids. Germline V gene sequence: CDR1 GTSNPN, CDR2 SVGIG (reference sequence). The V end was cut by 7 bases, the J end by 0 bases, with 10 bases between. The CDR3: CAFRSSSGNTIYF. The CDR3 DNA follows: TGTGCCTTCAGGTCGAGCTCTGGAAACACCATATATTTT.

V usage is TRBV11-2 and J usage is TRBJ2-7; 12 bases fit TRBD2. Germline CDR1 and CDR2: SGHAT and FQNNGV. This CDR3 contains 17 residues. Unmatched junction bases numbered 6, after V lost 1 base and J lost 2 bases. This chain's CDR3 is CASSLGASGRVTYEQYF. As DNA, the CDR3 is TGTGCCAGCAGCTTAGGGGCTAGCGGGAGGGTTACCTACGAGCAGTACTTC.

The chain recombines TRBV3-1 (or the pseudogene TRBV3-2) with TRBJ1-2; 9 nucleotides align to TRBD1. The CDR3 extends over 14 amino acids. V lost 1 base, J lost 8 bases, and 5 bases stayed unmatched. Germline CDR1 reads LGHDT; CDR2 reads YNNKEL (reference sequence). The CDR3 loop is CASSQGDRGSGYTF. CDR3 DNA: TGTGCCAGCAGCCAAGGTGACAGGGGGAGCGGCTACACCTTC.

The count of this clone is one. This sequence joins TRBV28 and TRBJ1-3, with 9 bases identical to TRBD1. The germline CDR1 and CDR2 sequences are MDHEN and SYDVKM. The CDR3 is 18 amino acids. V dropped 0 bases and J dropped 3; count of bases not matched to a gene: 9. The CDR3 region has the DNA TGTGCCAGCAGTTTATGGCCCCTACAGGGGGCAGGTGGAAACACCATATATTTT. Translated, it gives CASSLWPLQGAGGNTIYF.